Given below is one TCR beta chain in context. Its antigen is unknown. This sample is drawn from a study of cytomegalovirus exposure and HLA in healthy donors. Points from the study as a whole: The sole available immune exposure information was CMV serostatus. The likely explanation for a cluster of highly shared sequence variants was sequencing artifact. Through in vitro validation, three CMV-associated chains were shown to be specific for CMV antigens.

This CDR3 spans 13 amino acids. The germline CDR1 and CDR2 sequences are MRHNA and SNTAGT. V trimming: 6 bases; J trimming: 4 bases; junction bases outside the gene matches: 2. The PCR used 60 Vbeta and 13 Jbeta primers. Assay used: immunoSEQ multiplex PCR; TCRdb lists only in-frame clones, some missing. The top ten hold more than 1.4% of the sample, which has roughly 150,000 clones, 78% seen once. Healthy bone marrow donors formed the donor group. The TCR sequence derives from a male donor in good health and CMV-seronegative. Material for sequencing was PBMCs. V gene TRBV6-4 combines with J gene TRBJ1-1; 10 nucleotides match TRBD1. The CDR3 DNA is TGTGCCAGCAGGGACAGGGGGGGCACTGAAGCTTTCTTT. Translation: CASRDRGGTEAFF.